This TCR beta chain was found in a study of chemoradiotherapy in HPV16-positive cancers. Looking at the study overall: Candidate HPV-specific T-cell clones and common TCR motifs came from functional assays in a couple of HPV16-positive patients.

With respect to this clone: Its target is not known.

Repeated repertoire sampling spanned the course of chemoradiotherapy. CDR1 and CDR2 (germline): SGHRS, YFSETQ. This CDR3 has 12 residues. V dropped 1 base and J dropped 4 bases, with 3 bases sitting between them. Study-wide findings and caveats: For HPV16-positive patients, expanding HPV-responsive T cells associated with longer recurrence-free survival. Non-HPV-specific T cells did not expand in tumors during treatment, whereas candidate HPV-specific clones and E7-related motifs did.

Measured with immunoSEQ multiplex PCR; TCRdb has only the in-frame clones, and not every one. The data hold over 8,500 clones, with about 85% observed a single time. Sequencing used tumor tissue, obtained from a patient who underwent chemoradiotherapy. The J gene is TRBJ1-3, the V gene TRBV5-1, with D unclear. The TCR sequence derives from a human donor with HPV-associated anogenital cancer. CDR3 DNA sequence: TGCGCCAGCAGCTTGAACGGAAACACCATATATTTT. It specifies CASSLNGNTIYF.